This T cell receptor (beta chain) was captured in a study of T cell responses to AZD1222 COVID-19 vaccine. Profiled with immunoSEQ multiplex PCR; TCRdb holds only in-frame clones, not every one. The top ten clones hold around 10% of a sample with 100,000 to 150,000 clones, around nine tenths of them seen once. The sample holds one count of this clone. Germline values: CDR1 SGHDT, CDR2 YYEEEE. The CDR3 totals 15 residues. With V trimmed by 4 bases and J by 7 bases, 11 bases remained unmatched. The specimen comprised peripheral blood, sampled on day 0 of MenACWY control vaccination. The TCR was taken from an adult in good health. J is TRBJ1-2 and V is TRBV5-6; 9 positions agree with TRBD1. In nucleotides, the CDR3 is TGTGCCAGCAGCCCCCGGGGACAGGGTGGCCCTGGCTACACCTTC. As protein: CASSPRGQGGPGYTF.